The 17 T cell receptor beta chains below all came from one sample that was sequenced in a study of OX40 agonist ivuxolimab in advanced cancers. Measured with immunoSEQ multiplex PCR; TCRdb has only the in-frame clones, and not every one. The profile shows roughly 68,000 clones, 70% to 90% of them singletons. The input for sequencing was CD4+ or CD8+ T cells sorted from blood, taken in a trial of the OX40 agonist ivuxolimab. These receptors all stem from an adult with an advanced solid tumor such as melanoma, head and neck, liver or kidney cancer.

The chain links TRBV5-1 to TRBJ1-5, with TRBD1 as a possible D gene (6 bases). The CDR3 contains 14 residues. Deletions cut 4 bases from V and 7 bases from J, with 15 bases between. CDR1 and CDR2 (germline): SGHRS, YFSETQ. This CDR3 is CASSVTGREQPQHF. CDR3 coding DNA: TGCGCCAGCAGCGTAACAGGGAGGGAACAGCCCCAGCATTTT. The variable domain in full, with the rest retrieved from reference TRBV5-1 and TRBJ1-5, is KAGVTQTPRYLIKTRGQQVTLSCSPISGHRSVSWYQQTPGQGLQFLFEYFSETQRNKGNFPGRFSGRQFSNSRSEMNVSTLELGDSALYLCASSVTGREQPQHFGDGTRLSIL.

The chain links TRBV5-1 to TRBJ1-5, with a weak D call TRBD1 (5 bases). Germline-derived CDR1 and CDR2 are SGHRS and YFSETQ. The CDR3 length is 15 residues. Deletions cut 7 bases from V and 8 bases from J, with 22 bases between. CDR3 loop: CASRLGAVSVEPQHF. CDR3 in DNA: TGCGCCAGCCGCCTCGGGGCGGTCTCTGTGGAGCCCCAGCATTTT.

The chain recombines TRBV15 with TRBJ2-7, with no clear D. This CDR3 spans 14 amino acids. Trimming removed 1 base at V and 2 bases at J, with 9 bases between. From germline, CDR1 is LNHNV and CDR2 YYDKDF (reference sequence). The CDR3 DNA follows: TGTGCCACCAGCAGAGGGTACCCACCCTACGAGCAGTACTTC. Its translation is CATSRGYPPYEQYF.

This clone has only a few counts. The CDR3 DNA sequence: TGTGCCAGCAGCCGGGACAGGGGAATGGATGGCTACACCTTC. The encoded protein is CASSRDRGMDGYTF. V and J are TRBV7-3 and TRBJ1-2, with TRBD1 matching 10 bases. Germline values: CDR1 SGHTA, CDR2 FQGTGA. This CDR3 comprises 14 residues. The V and J ends lost 5 bases and 6 bases, in that order; junction bases with no gene match: 6.

The rearrangement links TRBV7-2 to TRBJ2-7; D possibly uses TRBD1 or TRBD2 (5 bases each). The germline V gene encodes CDR1 SGHTA and CDR2 FQGNSA. Trimming pared 1 base from V and 2 bases from J, leaving 12 bases between. The CDR3 consists of 15 residues. CDR3 region: CASSLERDPTYEQYF. The CDR3, as DNA: TGTGCCAGCAGCTTAGAACGGGACCCAACCTACGAGCAGTACTTC.

The chain uses TRBV19 and TRBJ1-1; D unclear. Germline V gives CDR1 LNHDA, CDR2 SQIVND (reference sequence). The CDR3 consists of 15 residues. The ends were cut back, 3 bases at V and 4 bases at J, with 15 bases in the middle. CDR3 sequence: CASSILGSRPTEAFF. The DNA for the CDR3 is TGTGCCAGTAGTATCTTAGGATCCAGGCCCACTGAAGCTTTCTTT.

V usage is TRBV18 and J usage is TRBJ2-3, with unresolved D. The CDR3 is 12 residues long. Trimming removed 7 bases from V and 3 bases from J, with 8 bases in between. CDR1 is KGHSH and CDR2 is LQKENI in the germline V gene. The CDR3 protein is CASCLKTDTQYF. The CDR3 nucleotides are TGTGCCAGCTGTTTGAAAACAGATACGCAGTATTTT.

This chain joins TRBV29-1 and TRBJ1-1, with D unresolved. The CDR3 extends over 11 amino acids. V was trimmed by 7 bases and J by 3 bases, leaving 9 bases between them. CDR1 SQVTM and CDR2 ANQGSEA come from the germline V gene. CDR3 DNA sequence: TGCAGCGCGGTAGGTCACACTGAAGCTTTCTTT. Its translation is CSAVGHTEAFF.

This chain joins TRBV28 and TRBJ2-3, with unresolved D. V was clipped by 5 bases and J by 0 bases, with 3 bases between them. Germline V CDR1 and CDR2: MDHEN, SYDVKM. The CDR3 has 12 residues. Here the CDR3 reads CASSTSTDTQYF. The DNA of the CDR3 is TGTGCCAGCAGTACAAGCACAGATACGCAGTATTTT.

The rearrangement links TRBV19 to TRBJ1-1, with a tentative D call TRBD1 (6 bases). Germline assignment: CDR1 LNHDA and CDR2 SQIVND (reference sequence). The CDR3 loop spans 15 amino acids. Trimming cost V 5 bases and J 4 bases, with 17 bases left between them. The CDR3 coding sequence is TGTGCCAGTAGTGCCCCCGGGACAACGGGCACTGAAGCTTTCTTT. Translated, it gives CASSAPGTTGTEAFF.

V gene TRBV11-3 combines with J gene TRBJ2-2, with D unclear. Trimming left V 5 bases short and J 6 bases short, with 1 base between. Germline assignment: CDR1 SGHNT and CDR2 YENEEA. This CDR3 is 10 amino acids long. The chain's CDR3 is CASSAGELFF. The DNA of the CDR3 is TGTGCCAGCAGCGCCGGGGAGCTGTTTTTT.

The rearrangement links TRBV28 to TRBJ2-5, with D possibly being TRBD1 (6 bases). CDR3 length: 14 amino acids. Germline V CDR1 and CDR2: MDHEN, SYDVKM. V lost 3 bases, J lost 6 bases, and 14 bases lay in between. CDR3 coding DNA: TGTGCCAGCAGTTTTCAGGGGACCGTTAAGACCCAGTACTTC. Translating it yields CASSFQGTVKTQYF.

The chain links TRBV30 to TRBJ1-1; D is uncertain. This CDR3 spans 11 amino acids. V was clipped by 4 bases and J by 1 base, with 4 bases between them. Germline V gene lookup returns CDR1 GTSNPN and CDR2 SVGIG (reference sequence). CDR3 in DNA: TGTGCCTGGAACGGGAACACTGAAGCTTTCTTT. It is translated as CAWNGNTEAFF.

This clone was found once. In DNA, the CDR3 is TGTGCCAGCAGCTTTTCAGGGGGCGCTGGAAACACCATATATTTT. Encoded protein: CASSFSGGAGNTIYF. The J gene is TRBJ1-3, the V gene TRBV7-2, with 8 bases fitting TRBD1. J gave up 2 bases and V 3 bases, and 3 bases lay outside the gene matches. Per the germline V gene, CDR1 is SGHTA and CDR2 is FQGNSA. The CDR3 has 15 residues.

The chain joins TRBV5-1 to TRBJ2-7; a weak D match, TRBD2 (6 bases). The CDR3 runs to 15 residues. Trimming stripped 0 bases from V and 0 bases from J, with 10 bases between. The germline V gene encodes CDR1 SGHRS and CDR2 YFSETQ. CDR3 sequence: CASSLEGRSSYEQYF. CDR3 sequence (DNA): TGCGCCAGCAGCTTGGAGGGGAGGAGCTCCTACGAGCAGTACTTC.

This chain links TRBV6-5 with TRBJ2-7; 8 bases align to TRBD1. V lost 5 bases to trimming and J lost 1 base; unmatched junction nucleotides: 4. The CDR3 runs to 14 residues. Germline V lookup: CDR1 MNHEY, CDR2 SVGAGI. The chain's CDR3 is CASSNRDRSYEQYF. The CDR3 nucleotides are TGTGCCAGCAGTAACCGGGACAGGTCCTACGAGCAGTACTTC.

This rearrangement joins TRBV6-6 to TRBJ1-4, with 9 positions matching TRBD1. CDR3 size: 15 residues. The V gene end was trimmed by 2 bases and the J gene end by 6 bases; junction bases not matched to a gene: 4. The germline V gene encodes CDR1 MNHNY and CDR2 SVGAGI (reference sequence). CDR3 bases: TGTGCCAGCAGTTACCCGGGACAGGGACATGAAAAACTGTTTTTT. Amino acid sequence: CASSYPGQGHEKLFF.